This is a list of T cell receptor beta chains from one sample in a study of blood T cell repertoires in COVID-19. TCRdb's copy holds only in-frame clones and misses some; the assay was immunoSEQ multiplex PCR. The sample has 25,000 to 30,000 clones; around 94% are singletons. Sequenced: peripheral blood. Receptors originate from a woman in her 70s with COVID-19, enrolled during active disease. Each CDR3 is given with its conserved first and last residue. The order of the fields is J gene, V gene, CDR3 protein.

J gene: TRBJ1-5; V gene: TRBV28; CDR3 protein: CASRGLIGGAMGQPQHF
J gene: TRBJ2-7; V gene: TRBV7-9; CDR3 protein: CASSLEASGIPYEQYF
J gene: TRBJ2-7; V gene: TRBV7-2; CDR3 protein: CASSLVQGASYEQYF
J gene: TRBJ1-1; V gene: TRBV6-5; CDR3 protein: CASSYYRATEAFF
J gene: TRBJ1-1; V gene: TRBV3-1/TRBV3-2; CDR3 protein: CASSQVEGSSAAFF
J gene: TRBJ1-2; V gene: TRBV3-1/TRBV3-2; CDR3 protein: CASSQVEGSNGYTF
J gene: TRBJ2-7; V gene: TRBV7-2; CDR3 protein: CASSARVVLAGAGEQYF
J gene: TRBJ2-5; V gene: TRBV19; CDR3 protein: CASSSLREGRETQYF
J gene: TRBJ2-1; V gene: TRBV9; CDR3 protein: CASSVVTSPAYNEQFF
J gene: TRBJ2-7; V gene: TRBV27; CDR3 protein: CASSPFSGSGYEQYF
J gene: TRBJ2-7; V gene: TRBV28; CDR3 protein: CASSLFRDITGEQYF
J gene: TRBJ2-3; V gene: TRBV19; CDR3 protein: CATQDRGGTDTQYF
J gene: TRBJ1-4; V gene: TRBV6-2/TRBV6-3; CDR3 protein: CASSYAVTANEKLFF
J gene: TRBJ1-5; V gene: TRBV24-1; CDR3 protein: CATSDGTGGSQPQHF
J gene: TRBJ2-7; V gene: TRBV7-8; CDR3 protein: CASSFAVVLYEQYF
J gene: TRBJ1-5; V gene: TRBV15; CDR3 protein: CATSRVTGYQPQHF
J gene: TRBJ2-3; V gene: TRBV6-5; CDR3 protein: CASRDSGSTDTQYF
J gene: TRBJ2-7; V gene: TRBV3-1/TRBV3-2; CDR3 protein: CASSQSSGKYEQYF
J gene: TRBJ2-5; V gene: TRBV10-3; CDR3 protein: CAIGSSGRAETQYF
J gene: TRBJ1-5; V gene: TRBV28; CDR3 protein: CASSDTGPGQPQHF
J gene: TRBJ2-1; V gene: TRBV28; CDR3 protein: CASRLGDRGYNEQFF